These 20 T cell receptor beta chains were all obtained from the same sample, sequenced in a study of regulatory T cells in long-lasting Graves disease. Sequencing libraries for TCR beta were prepared with iRepertoire HTBI primers and Arm-PCR of CDR3 regions. Via MiXCR, TCRdb re-called the multiplex PCR reads, giving one row per CDR3 protein. The table includes around 250,000 distinct CDR3 sequences, over 20% detected once. Time point given: newly diagnosed GD, antithyroid drugs for less than 3 months. From PBMCs, RNA was extracted and then used to make the TCR library. Source: peripheral blood mononuclear cells (PBMCs), taken at new diagnosis, from a patient treated with antithyroid drugs. The receptors shown here come from a female donor with Graves disease.

This clonotype was detected ten times or more. This chain links TRBV6-5 with TRBJ2-3, with 7 bases fitting TRBD1. Germline V gene data show CDR1 as MNHEY and CDR2 as SVGAGI. The V segment lost 4 bases and the J segment 1 base; nucleotides outside the gene matches: 8. This CDR3 comprises 16 residues. CDR3: CASSSEGARGTDTQYF. DNA for the CDR3: TGTGCCAGCAGTTCCGAGGGGGCGAGGGGCACAGATACGCAGTATTTT.

This clonotype was detected many times. The chain is built from TRBV18 and TRBJ2-5; the D gene is possibly TRBD1 (6 bases). The CDR3 extends over 14 amino acids. V was shortened by 2 bases and J by 5 bases, with 12 bases between the two germline ends. Germline CDR1 KGHSH, CDR2 LQKENI. In DNA form, the CDR3 reads TGTGCCAGCTCACCAATGTCAGGGGTGGAGACCCAGTACTTC. Its protein product is CASSPMSGVETQYF.

This clonotype was picked up many times. The rearrangement uses TRBV5-1 and TRBJ1-5; 10 bases align to TRBD1. The CDR3 covers 15 residues. After removal of 4 bases from V and 5 bases from J, the junction contained 6 bases not matched to a gene. Germline V gene data show CDR1 as SGHRS and CDR2 as YFSETQ. CDR3 in DNA: TGCGCCAGCAGCGTTACGACAGGGGGCCATCAGCCCCAGCATTTT. Residues: CASSVTTGGHQPQHF.

This clonotype appeared many times. The V and J genes are TRBV29-1 and TRBJ2-7, with 7 bases matching TRBD1. This CDR3 region has 12 residues. The junction had 6 bases not matched to a gene; V was cut back by 7 bases and J by 3 bases. The germline V gene has CDR1 SQVTM and CDR2 ANQGSEA. This CDR3 reads CSAIGTVYEQYF. The CDR3 DNA sequence: TGCAGCGCTATAGGGACAGTCTACGAGCAGTACTTC.

This clonotype appeared many times. The chain is built from TRBV6-5 and TRBJ1-1; no clear D. In germline, CDR1 is MNHEY, CDR2 SVGAGI. CDR3 length: 14 amino acids. V lost 4 bases and J 2 bases, leaving 11 bases between the germline ends. This CDR3 reads CASSFQPANTEAFF. The CDR3 DNA is TGTGCCAGCAGTTTCCAGCCCGCCAACACTGAAGCTTTCTTT.

This clonotype was observed at least ten times. The chain couples TRBV24-1 to TRBJ1-2; 8 bases align to TRBD1. The junction had 12 bases not matched to a gene; V was cut back by 4 bases and J by 9 bases. Germline CDR1 reads KGHDR; CDR2 reads SFDVKD. The CDR3 is 15 residues long. CDR3 DNA sequence: TGTGCCACCAGTGACCGGACAGGGACTTTTGATCGCTACACCTTC. It is translated as CATSDRTGTFDRYTF.

This clonotype was picked up many times. CDR3 in DNA: TGCGCCAGCAGCTTGTGGCAGGGTGACAACATTCAGTACTTC. This codes for CASSLWQGDNIQYF. This rearrangement joins TRBV5-1 to TRBJ2-4; possibly TRBD1 for D (5 bases). Trimming took 1 base from V and 7 from J, leaving 12 bases between them. The CDR3 loop spans 14 amino acids. CDR1 and CDR2 (germline): SGHRS, YFSETQ.

To note about this clonotype: One base separates it from a far larger clone, so it is likely a read error. In this CDR3 the conserved last residue, phenylalanine or tryptophan, is missing, so a read error is likely. The V call is TRBV7-8, the J call TRBJ2-5, with D hard to call. The DNA matches TRBJ2-1 better at its end, which makes the J call doubtful. This CDR3 is built from 14 residues. Germline V gene sequence: CDR1 SGHVS, CDR2 FQNEAQ. CDR3 sequence: CASSLGPSGDEQFL. The CDR3 coding sequence is TGTGCCAGCAGCTTAGGACCCTCTGGGGATGAGCAGTTCCTC.

This clonotype was counted only a few times. V is TRBV5-5 and J is TRBJ1-2, with D possibly being TRBD1 (5 bases). V lost 1 base to trimming and J lost 6 bases, with 10 bases between them. CDR1 is SGHKS and CDR2 is YYEKEE in the germline V gene (reference sequence). The length of the CDR3 is 13 residues. CDR3 DNA: TGTGCCAGCAGCTTGCAGGGACTAAATGGCTACACCTTC. Translating gives CASSLQGLNGYTF.

This clonotype occurred many times. The J gene is TRBJ2-7, the V gene TRBV2; the D is unclear. This CDR3 is 11 amino acids long. Germline loops: CDR1 SNHLY, CDR2 FYNNEI. V was trimmed by 7 bases and J by 5 bases, leaving 9 bases between them. CDR3 in DNA: TGTGCCAGCATTTCGAGTCACGAGCAGTACTTC. Protein product: CASISSHEQYF.

A word on this clonotype: Since a much larger clone is just one base distant, this may be a read error. The J gene is TRBJ2-3, the V gene TRBV7-3; no clear D. CDR1 SGHTA and CDR2 FQGTGA come from the germline V gene. The CDR3 consists of 13 residues. The CDR3 is CASGLMVSDTLYF. The CDR3 DNA follows: TGTGCCAGCGGCTTAATGGTGTCAGATACGCTGTATTTT.

This clonotype was recorded a few times. This could be a read error, since a much larger clone is one nucleotide away. The genes are TRBV6-1 and TRBJ1-1; no clear D. The ends were cut back, 8 bases at V and 0 bases at J, with 4 bases in the middle. This CDR3 has 11 residues. The V gene's germline CDR1 is MNHNS and CDR2 SASEGT. The CDR3 region is CASGVNTEAFF. The CDR3 nucleotides read TGTGCCAGCGGTGTGAACACTGAAGCTTTCTTT.

This sequence joins TRBV9 and TRBJ2-1; 7 nucleotides line up with TRBD2. The germline V gene has CDR1 SGDLS and CDR2 YYNGEE. V lost 0 bases and J lost 12; bases outside the gene matches: 6. CDR3 length: 13 amino acids. This CDR3 is CASSVAGGRTQFF. DNA for the CDR3: TGTGCCAGCAGCGTAGCGGGCGGGAGAACGCAGTTCTTC.

CDR3 residues: CASSAQGAGDGYTF. The CDR3 nucleotides are TGTGCCAGCAGTGCCCAAGGGGCCGGGGATGGCTACACCTTC. The chain combines TRBV28 with TRBJ1-2; tentatively, D is TRBD1 (5 bases). This CDR3 is 14 amino acids long. Germline CDR1 is MDHEN and CDR2 is SYDVKM. The germline V and J ends were trimmed by 5 bases and 6 bases, with 16 bases remaining between them.

The V gene is TRBV7-2, the J gene TRBJ2-7; D is perhaps TRBD1 (6 bases). V lost 7 bases and J lost 0, with 13 bases in between. CDR1 is SGHTA and CDR2 is FQGNSA in the germline V gene. The CDR3 is made up of 14 amino acids. The CDR3 DNA follows: TGTGCCAGCACTAGACAGGAAGACTCCTACGAGCAGTACTTC. Its protein product is CASTRQEDSYEQYF.

The chain has TRBV14 and TRBJ1-2; 11 bases line up with TRBD1. The CDR3 spans 13 residues. The trim removed 4 bases at V and 7 bases at J, leaving 2 bases unmatched. CDR1 is SGHDN, CDR2 FVKESK, per germline. The CDR3 spells CASSPGTGGGYTF. In DNA form, the CDR3 reads TGTGCCAGCAGCCCGGGGACAGGGGGTGGCTACACCTTC.

This clonotype was detected ten times or more. V usage is TRBV12-3 or TRBV12-4 and J usage is TRBJ2-5; the D is unclear. This CDR3 contains 12 residues. V was trimmed by 5 bases and J by 1 base, leaving 5 bases between them. The CDR3 protein is CASSQAQETQYF. The CDR3 DNA follows: TGTGCCAGCAGTCAGGCCCAAGAGACCCAGTACTTC.

This chain joins TRBV10-2 and TRBJ2-6, with TRBD1 matching over 8 bases. The CDR3 is 17 amino acids. Per germline, CDR1 WSHSY and CDR2 SAAADI. Germline trimming cut 6 bases from V and 2 bases from J; bases unmatched to any gene: 9. CDR3 amino acids: CASSPGQAAPGANVLTF. The CDR3 DNA is TGCGCCAGCAGCCCGGGACAGGCAGCTCCTGGGGCCAACGTCCTGACTTTC.

Ten or more counts support this clonotype. The rearrangement links TRBV18 to TRBJ2-5; no definite D call. From germline, CDR1 is KGHSH and CDR2 LQKENI. V lost 5 bases and J 3 bases, leaving 16 bases between the germline ends. CDR3 length equals 15 residues. This CDR3 reads CASSSRQGVKETQYF. CDR3 nucleotides: TGTGCCAGCTCAAGCCGACAAGGTGTGAAAGAGACCCAGTACTTC.

The V call is TRBV6-5, the J call TRBJ1-3; D unclear. Germline V CDR1 and CDR2: MNHEY, SVGAGI. Deletions cut 4 bases from V and 6 bases from J, with 13 bases between. The CDR3 sequence is 14 residues long. For the CDR3, the DNA is TGTGCCAGCAGTTCCGTCGCAGGAGAAAACACCATATATTTT. It is translated as CASSSVAGENTIYF.